One T cell receptor (beta chain) is described in this entry. Its specific antigen is unknown. No clone much larger than this one lies a single base away; base qualities are absent. CDR1 and CDR2, looked up from the germline V gene, are SGHDT and YYEEEE. V is cut by 5 bases and J by 2 bases, and the space between the germline ends is 10 bases. Taken from cysteine to phenylalanine, the CDR3 has 13 residues. Of all the DNA, just the CDR3 is kept, 39 bases in frame from base 1. This sample was included in a study of blood T cell repertoires in COVID-19 (dated by TCRdb to the early 2020s). About the full investigation: Samples covering the acute and convalescent phases of COVID-19 were provided by collaborators in the United States, Italy and Spain. Sample metadata almost always included a de-identified subject ID, COVID-19 status, age in years and sex. Samples were obtained from the ongoing ImmuneRACE study (first 160 participants) and from 1,200 or so subjects provided by 6 global collaborators. The dataset comprised deeply sampled blood TCRbeta repertoires from subjects exposed to, actively infected with, or recovered from COVID-19. Where HLA class I and class II types were available, the types were taken from metadata supplied by the sample provider, not from assay-based typing. The material from the prospective study consisted of cDNA or gDNA derived from T cells, B-cell-depleted T cells, or PBMCs. The repertoires were released in a freely available public database intended as a resource for research on the immune response to SARS-CoV-2.

TCRbeta CDR3 regions were amplified from genomic DNA using the immunoSEQ Assay, a bias-controlled multiplex PCR. Regarding the original processing steps: The number of nucleated cells in each sample was estimated from the amplification of reference gene primers within the assay. To quantify the absolute abundance of each unique TCRbeta CDR3 rearrangement, sequence reads were collapsed and filtered. For each sample, productive Simpson clonality was calculated as the square root of Simpson's diversity index across productive rearrangements. Sourced from immuneACCESS, this table was stored by TCRdb with only in-frame sequences that have V and J called. A share of the clones is absent; for the studies checked, an unresolved V gene accounts for under half, and the remainder has no known explanation. V and J calls and clone size follow that table, whereas D and trimming were derived from the DNA. The sample profile shows 100,000 to 150,000 clones; 74% of them were found once. The ten most abundant clones make up over 5.5% of the sample.

At one collaborating source in Seattle, patients were enrolled during active infection and were followed longitudinally through the course of disease. The collaborating institutions used their own protocols to collect whole blood in K2EDTA tubes. For TCRbeta analysis, collaborators shipped samples as frozen whole blood, isolated PBMCs, or DNA extracted from either of those sample types. On the study overall, not on this receptor specifically: Clinical and demographic metadata were provided uncurated, with the amount varying by source and participant.

This receptor was taken from a man aged 80 or over with COVID-19, enrolled during active disease. The V gene is TRBV5-6 and the J gene is TRBJ1-2; TRBD1 might be the D gene, on 6 matching bases. Source material: peripheral blood. The DNA reads as follows: TGTGCCAGCAGTTCCACAGGGAACTATGGCTACACCTTC. The translation is CASSSTGNYGYTF.